The 21 T cell receptor beta chains presented below share a single source sample, sequenced in a study of OX40 agonist ivuxolimab in advanced cancers. Clones were read by immunoSEQ multiplex PCR, and TCRdb kept only the in-frame ones, dropping some. The table records 65,000 to 70,000 clones, roughly four fifths of them present only once. The starting material was CD4+ or CD8+ T cells sorted from blood, obtained in a trial of the OX40 agonist ivuxolimab. All receptors derive from an adult with an advanced solid tumor such as melanoma, head and neck, liver or kidney cancer.

This clone appeared a single time. The genes are TRBV7-3 and TRBJ1-2; 11 bases are shared with TRBD1. The CDR3 runs to 15 residues. V lost 5 bases and J lost 4; bases outside the gene matches: 6. Looked up from germline, CDR1 is SGHTA and CDR2 is FQGTGA. The CDR3 region is CASSPGGQGGYGYTF. The CDR3 nucleotides read TGTGCCAGCAGCCCTGGGGGACAGGGGGGCTATGGCTACACCTTC.

This clone was counted a single time. The chain uses TRBV5-1 and TRBJ2-3, with 9 bases lining up with TRBD2. This CDR3 spans 14 amino acids. The germline V gene has CDR1 SGHRS and CDR2 YFSETQ. V lost 7 bases to trimming and J lost 3 bases; unmatched junction nucleotides: 6. This chain's CDR3 is CASAGGKATDTQYF. The DNA of the CDR3 is TGCGCCAGCGCGGGGGGGAAGGCGACAGATACGCAGTATTTT.

This sequence joins TRBV5-6 and TRBJ1-2; D perhaps matches TRBD1 (5 bases). Germline-derived CDR1 and CDR2 are SGHDT and YYEEEE. V lost 0 bases and J lost 7, with 16 bases in between. The CDR3 extends over 15 amino acids. CDR3 DNA sequence: TGTGCCAGCAGCTTGGCGGGTGGGGGTTTGGCTGGCTACACCTTC. Encoded protein: CASSLAGGGLAGYTF.

In its sample, this clone was seen once. V and J are TRBV19 and TRBJ2-4; D might be TRBD1 or TRBD2, each matching 5 bases. Germline CDR1 and CDR2: LNHDA and SQIVND (reference sequence). The germline V and J ends were trimmed by 3 bases and 5 bases, with 17 bases remaining between them. The CDR3 loop spans 16 amino acids. CDR3 sequence (DNA): TGTGCCAGTAGTATTTCGGGGCTGGTAATAGAAAACATTCAGTACTTC. It is translated as CASSISGLVIENIQYF.

This clone was observed a few times. The chain links TRBV7-2 to TRBJ2-5, with D unresolved. V was clipped by 2 bases and J by 3 bases, with 7 bases between them. Germline CDR1 and CDR2: SGHTA and FQGNSA. The CDR3 has 13 residues. The CDR3 DNA reads as TGTGCCAGCAGCTTAAACAGAGAAGAGACCCAGTACTTC. Encoded protein: CASSLNREETQYF.

This chain joins TRBV30 and TRBJ1-6; no clear D. In germline, CDR1 is GTSNPN, CDR2 SVGIG (reference sequence). This CDR3 spans 17 amino acids. V was shortened by 1 base and J by 6 bases, with 19 bases between the two germline ends. The CDR3 DNA sequence: TGTGCCTGGAGTGAACTTGGCCTAATGGTCGTTAATTCACCCCTCCACTTT. Translating it yields CAWSELGLMVVNSPLHF.

CDR3 DNA: TGTGCCAGCCTTCGGACTAGCGGAACAGATACGCAGTATTTT. The encoded protein is CASLRTSGTDTQYF. V is TRBV6-1 and J is TRBJ2-3, with 10 bases matching TRBD2. V lost 8 bases and J lost 3; bases outside the gene matches: 5. This CDR3 has 14 residues. Germline-derived CDR1 and CDR2 are MNHNS and SASEGT.

The V call is TRBV7-3, the J call TRBJ2-7; the D call may be TRBD1 or TRBD2 (6 bases each). Germline loops: CDR1 SGHTA, CDR2 FQGTGA. V gave up 1 base and J gave up 3 bases, with 13 bases separating them. This CDR3 contains 15 residues. In DNA, the CDR3 is TGTGCCAGCAGCTTAAGGGGGGCACCTCTCTACGAGCAGTACTTC. The encoded protein is CASSLRGAPLYEQYF.

V is TRBV30 and J is TRBJ1-1; D unclear. With 5 bases removed from V and 5 bases from J, the gap between germline ends came to 15 bases. Germline CDR1 reads GTSNPN; CDR2 reads SVGIG (reference sequence). The CDR3 totals 13 residues. In DNA, the CDR3 is TGTGCCTGGGGGTCGGGGAGGTGGACTGAAGCTTTCTTT. It encodes CAWGSGRWTEAFF. Full variable domain (rest looked up from reference TRBV30 and TRBJ1-1): SQTIHQWPATLVQPVGSPLSLECTVEGTSNPNLYWYRQAAGRGLQLLFYSVGIGQISSEVPQNLSASRPQDRQFILSSKKLLLSDSGFYLCAWGSGRWTEAFFGQGTRLTVV.

The CDR3 DNA is TGTGCCAGCAGCTTAGCGGACCCCAGGGCAAACCACTACGAGCAGTACTTC. This sequence encodes CASSLADPRANHYEQYF. The chain employs TRBV7-8 and TRBJ2-7, with TRBD1 as a possible D gene (5 bases). Trimming cost V 0 bases and J 3 bases, with 18 bases left between them. The length of the CDR3 is 17 residues. Germline V gene data show CDR1 as SGHVS and CDR2 as FQNEAQ.

V and J are TRBV10-3 and TRBJ1-5; D ambiguous. V lost 10 bases and J lost 0, with 10 bases in between. This CDR3 is 13 amino acids long. Germline CDR1 is ENHRY and CDR2 is SYGVKD. The CDR3 DNA reads TGTGCCACCCGTGGAATTAGCAATCAGCCCCAGCATTTT. It encodes CATRGISNQPQHF.

The gene calls are TRBV5-1 and TRBJ2-2; weak D call: TRBD1 (6 bases). The length of the CDR3 is 16 residues. The V gene lost 7 bases and the J gene lost 2 bases, with 18 bases spanning the gap. The V gene's germline CDR1 is SGHRS and CDR2 YFSETQ. CDR3 protein: CASSPGERVNTGELFF. The CDR3 nucleotides are TGCGCCAGCTCCCCAGGGGAACGTGTAAACACCGGGGAGCTGTTTTTT.

The rearrangement uses TRBV27 and TRBJ2-7; 12 bases map to TRBD2. The CDR3 length is 15 residues. Germline V gene data show CDR1 as MNHEY and CDR2 as SMNVEV (reference sequence). Trimming cost V 4 bases and J 2 bases; bases outside gene matches: 3. CDR3 DNA: TGTGCCAGCAGTTCCGGACTAGCGGGGCCCTACGAGCAGTACTTC. This translates into CASSSGLAGPYEQYF.

This chain joins TRBV4-2 and TRBJ2-7; 8 positions match TRBD2. This CDR3 has 16 amino acids. Losses at the gene ends were 1 base for V and 6 bases for J; bases not matched to a gene: 11. From germline, CDR1 is LGHNA and CDR2 YNFKEQ. This CDR3 is CASSQVIVGRAGEQYF. The CDR3 bases are TGTGCCAGCAGCCAAGTCATAGTCGGGAGGGCCGGCGAGCAGTACTTC.

The V and J genes are TRBV9 and TRBJ2-5, with 8 nucleotides matching TRBD2. Germline lookup yields CDR1 SGDLS and CDR2 YYNGEE. The CDR3 sequence is 16 residues long. Trimming cost V 4 bases and J 3 bases; bases outside gene matches: 11. The CDR3: CASSPLRTSFEETQYF. In DNA form, the CDR3 reads TGTGCCAGCAGCCCCCTCCGGACTAGCTTCGAAGAGACCCAGTACTTC.

The V call is TRBV18, the J call TRBJ2-5; 9 bases align to TRBD1. This CDR3 has 15 amino acids. The V and J ends lost 0 bases and 2 bases, in that order; junction bases with no gene match: 1. CDR1 is KGHSH and CDR2 is LQKENI in the germline V gene. The CDR3 protein is CASSPPGQGQETQYF. The CDR3 nucleotides read TGTGCCAGCTCACCACCGGGACAGGGACAAGAGACCCAGTACTTC.

The chain joins TRBV18 to TRBJ2-1, with TRBD2 matching over 7 bases. J lost 3 bases, V lost 3 bases, and 5 bases had no gene match. CDR3 length equals 15 residues. The germline V gene has CDR1 KGHSH and CDR2 LQKENI. The CDR3 DNA reads as TGTGCCAGCTCACCTAGGAGCGGGGACTACAATGAGCAGTTCTTC. This codes for CASSPRSGDYNEQFF.

The rearrangement links TRBV10-3 to TRBJ2-2; 10 bases map to TRBD1. This CDR3 is built from 15 residues. V lost 6 bases, J lost 6 bases, and 7 bases stayed unmatched. Germline CDR1 reads ENHRY; CDR2 reads SYGVKD. This CDR3 reads CAISIDRGRAGELFF. DNA of the CDR3: TGTGCCATCAGCATCGACAGGGGGCGCGCCGGGGAGCTGTTTTTT.

V usage is TRBV11-3 and J usage is TRBJ2-4; D gene uncertain. CDR1 and CDR2 from the germline V gene are SGHNT and YENEEA. The CDR3 is 17 amino acids. The V gene lost 7 bases and the J gene lost 0 bases, with 19 bases spanning the gap. The CDR3 spells CASKGRPQNLAKNIQYF. The CDR3 DNA reads as TGTGCCAGCAAAGGTCGACCCCAGAACCTAGCCAAAAACATTCAGTACTTC.

CDR3 loop: CASSQLGLALKRGTGELFF. CDR3 coding DNA: TGTGCCAGCAGTCAACTTGGACTAGCGCTTAAAAGGGGCACCGGGGAGCTGTTTTTT. The V call is TRBV7-8, the J call TRBJ2-2; TRBD2 matches 9 bases. With V trimmed by 6 bases and J by 4 bases, 18 bases remained unmatched. CDR3 length: 19 amino acids. CDR1 is SGHVS and CDR2 is FQNEAQ in the germline V gene.

V usage is TRBV5-1 and J usage is TRBJ1-1; D perhaps matches TRBD1 (5 bases). Trimming pared 2 bases from V and 4 bases from J, leaving 9 bases between. The CDR3 totals 13 residues. In germline, CDR1 is SGHRS, CDR2 YFSETQ. The CDR3 is CASSFQGVTEAFF. CDR3 sequence (DNA): TGCGCCAGCAGCTTTCAGGGAGTCACTGAAGCTTTCTTT.